These 5 T cell receptor beta chains came from one sample sequenced in a study of T cell repertoires in cytomegalovirus infection (dated by TCRdb to 2018 to 2020). Sequencing relied on an Illumina HiSeq 1500. In-frame beta chains were kept once TCRdb had trimmed the public reads at Q25 with fastp and called clones with MiXCR. Each CDR3 protein gets just one entry, which takes the most common genes and DNA from the rows behind it. The table for this sample lists approximately 200,000 distinct CDR3 sequences; 22% of them were counted only once. The ten largest clones represent 18% of the sample. Specimen: CD8+ T cells from PBMCs. Receptor source: a human donor in good health (CMV status not recorded). Some clones in this sample may be carry-over from other donors' samples.

This clonotype has ten or more counts. V is TRBV7-2 and J is TRBJ2-7; no firm D call. V lost 7 bases and J lost 0, with 7 bases in between. The germline V gene has CDR1 SGHTA and CDR2 FQGNSA. The CDR3 is 12 residues long. CDR3 protein: CASTSSSYEQYF. The CDR3 DNA is TGTGCCAGCACCTCTTCCTCCTACGAGCAGTACTTC.

The V and J genes are TRBV10-3 and TRBJ1-2; perhaps TRBD1 as D (6 bases). Germline V gives CDR1 ENHRY, CDR2 SYGVKD. Trimming shortened V by 0 bases and J by 6 bases, and 14 bases separated the two germline ends. The CDR3 extends over 15 amino acids. In DNA form, the CDR3 reads TGTGCCATCAGTGAGTCGACAGGAGGGTTGGATGGCTACACCTTC. It yields the protein CAISESTGGLDGYTF.

This chain connects TRBV28 to TRBJ1-1; the D gene is possibly TRBD1 (5 bases). The germline gives CDR1 MDHEN, CDR2 SYDVKM. Between the trimmed V and J ends, which lost 3 bases and 1 base, there was a span of 12 bases. The length of the CDR3 is 15 residues. CDR3 coding DNA: TGTGCCAGCAGTTTCGCCGCAGACAGGAACACTGAAGCTTTCTTT. Translation gives CASSFAADRNTEAFF.

The chain employs TRBV5-6 and TRBJ1-3; D gene unclear. The ends were cut back, 4 bases at V and 2 bases at J, with 10 bases in the middle. From germline, CDR1 is SGHDT and CDR2 YYEEEE. The CDR3 totals 14 residues. The CDR3 nucleotides are TGTGCCAGCAGCCTAGACAACGCTGGAAACACCATATATTTT. It translates to CASSLDNAGNTIYF.

Many counts were recorded for this clonotype. The chain couples TRBV28 to TRBJ1-2; 10 nucleotides align to TRBD1. Germline-derived CDR1 and CDR2 are MDHEN and SYDVKM. The CDR3 runs 16 residues. Germline trimming cut 6 bases from V and 1 base from J; bases unmatched to any gene: 8. CDR3 residues: CASSGDRGRLNYGYTF. The CDR3 region has the DNA TGTGCCAGCAGCGGAGACAGGGGGCGGCTTAACTATGGCTACACCTTC.